The rows below give T cell receptor beta chains drawn from one sample of a study of cytomegalovirus exposure and HLA in healthy donors. Method: immunoSEQ multiplex PCR; TCRdb's copy keeps in-frame clones and lacks some. The data hold a few hundred thousand clones, with under 80% observed a single time. Sequenced sample: PBMCs. The origin of the receptors is a female donor in good health and CMV-seronegative. Both conserved end residues are part of each CDR3. Each record gives: J gene, clone size, V gene, D gene, CDR3 protein, CDR3 DNA. D genes are given only for firm matches. Size is omitted from some rows. Given values are once, few, many or a class for expanded clones.

j_call: TRBJ1-1; clone_size: .; v_call: TRBV13; d_call: .; cdr3_aa: CASSLAGGGNTEAFF; cdr3_nt: TGTGCCAGCAGCTTAGCCGGGGGGGGGAACACTGAAGCTTTCTTT
j_call: TRBJ2-1; clone_size: .; v_call: TRBV7-2; d_call: .; cdr3_aa: CASSFDNEQFF; cdr3_nt: TGTGCCAGCAGCTTCGACAATGAGCAGTTCTTC
j_call: TRBJ1-2; clone_size: .; v_call: TRBV5-1; d_call: .; cdr3_aa: CASSPNEAYGYTF; cdr3_nt: TGCGCCAGCAGTCCCAATGAGGCCTATGGCTACACCTTC
j_call: TRBJ2-7; clone_size: once; v_call: TRBV14; d_call: .; cdr3_aa: CASSQGPGTHEQYF; cdr3_nt: TGTGCCAGCAGCCAAGGACCGGGGACTCACGAGCAGTACTTC
j_call: TRBJ2-1; clone_size: .; v_call: TRBV9; d_call: TRBD2; cdr3_aa: CASSPFASGFNEQFF; cdr3_nt: TGTGCCAGCAGCCCGTTCGCTAGCGGGTTCAATGAGCAGTTCTTC
j_call: TRBJ2-3; clone_size: .; v_call: TRBV15; d_call: .; cdr3_aa: CATSRDGIDTQYF; cdr3_nt: TGTGCCACCAGCAGAGACGGGATAGATACGCAGTATTTT
j_call: TRBJ2-5; clone_size: .; v_call: TRBV5-4; d_call: TRBD2; cdr3_aa: CASSLGTSGQETQYF; cdr3_nt: TGTGCCAGCAGCTTGGGGACTAGCGGCCAAGAGACCCAGTACTTC
j_call: TRBJ2-4; clone_size: few; v_call: TRBV30; d_call: .; cdr3_aa: CAWSVLGWGEAKNIQYF; cdr3_nt: TGTGCCTGGAGTGTATTGGGCTGGGGGGAGGCCAAAAACATTCAGTACTTC
j_call: TRBJ2-1; clone_size: .; v_call: TRBV5-4; d_call: TRBD2; cdr3_aa: CASSSRTSGSSYNEQFF; cdr3_nt: TGTGCCAGCAGCTCCCGGACTAGCGGAAGCTCCTACAATGAGCAGTTCTTC
j_call: TRBJ2-5; clone_size: .; v_call: TRBV7-9; d_call: .; cdr3_aa: CASSFWGGPHGDRETQYF; cdr3_nt: TGTGCCAGCAGCTTTTGGGGGGGGCCCCACGGCGATAGGGAGACCCAGTACTTC
j_call: TRBJ1-1; clone_size: .; v_call: TRBV6-5; d_call: .; cdr3_aa: CASSPGSGTEAFF; cdr3_nt: TGTGCCAGCAGTCCCGGTTCTGGCACTGAAGCTTTCTTT
j_call: TRBJ1-1; clone_size: .; v_call: TRBV14; d_call: .; cdr3_aa: CASSQGAMTEAFF; cdr3_nt: TGTGCCAGCAGCCAAGGGGCTATGACTGAAGCTTTCTTT
j_call: TRBJ2-1; clone_size: .; v_call: TRBV11-2; d_call: .; cdr3_aa: CASSLDRNEQFF; cdr3_nt: TGTGCCAGCAGCTTAGACAGAAATGAGCAGTTCTTC
j_call: TRBJ2-5; clone_size: .; v_call: TRBV5-1; d_call: .; cdr3_aa: CASSLGEPQETQYF; cdr3_nt: TGCGCCAGCAGCTTAGGAGAACCCCAAGAGACCCAGTACTTC
j_call: TRBJ2-7; clone_size: once; v_call: TRBV2; d_call: TRBD2; cdr3_aa: CASSESGGTYEQYF; cdr3_nt: TGTGCCAGCAGCGAAAGCGGGGGTACCTACGAGCAGTACTTC
j_call: TRBJ2-1; clone_size: few; v_call: TRBV6-6; d_call: TRBD2; cdr3_aa: CASSFGTSANNEQFF; cdr3_nt: TGTGCCAGCAGTTTCGGGACTAGCGCGAATAATGAGCAGTTCTTC
j_call: TRBJ2-1; clone_size: .; v_call: TRBV6-5; d_call: .; cdr3_aa: CASNQVSGGEQFF; cdr3_nt: TGTGCCAGCAACCAGGTTAGCGGAGGGGAGCAGTTCTTC
j_call: TRBJ1-5; clone_size: .; v_call: TRBV28; d_call: TRBD1; cdr3_aa: CASSLGTGSNQPQHF; cdr3_nt: TGTGCCAGCAGTTTGGGGACAGGGAGCAATCAGCCCCAGCATTTT
j_call: TRBJ1-3; clone_size: .; v_call: TRBV6-5; d_call: TRBD1; cdr3_aa: CASRGQGRSGNTIYF; cdr3_nt: TGTGCCAGCAGAGGACAGGGCCGCTCTGGAAACACCATATATTTT
j_call: TRBJ1-1; clone_size: .; v_call: TRBV19; d_call: .; cdr3_aa: CASIADSNTEAFF; cdr3_nt: TGTGCCAGTATTGCAGACTCAAACACTGAAGCTTTCTTT
j_call: TRBJ2-3; clone_size: .; v_call: TRBV5-1; d_call: .; cdr3_aa: CASSLFRGTDTQYF; cdr3_nt: TGCGCCAGCAGCTTGTTCAGGGGCACAGATACGCAGTATTTT
j_call: TRBJ2-2; clone_size: .; v_call: TRBV27; d_call: .; cdr3_aa: CASSLGLARRELFF; cdr3_nt: TGTGCCAGCAGTTTAGGGCTAGCAAGGAGGGAGCTGTTTTTT
j_call: TRBJ1-5; clone_size: .; v_call: TRBV5-1; d_call: TRBD1; cdr3_aa: CASSLEQGDQPQHF; cdr3_nt: TGCGCCAGCAGCTTGGAACAGGGGGATCAGCCCCAGCATTTT
j_call: TRBJ1-1; clone_size: .; v_call: TRBV30; d_call: .; cdr3_aa: CAWRNRQVPNTEAFF; cdr3_nt: TGTGCCTGGAGGAACAGACAGGTACCGAACACTGAAGCTTTCTTT
j_call: TRBJ2-7; clone_size: .; v_call: TRBV7-9; d_call: .; cdr3_aa: CASSLVRTMAEQYF; cdr3_nt: TGTGCCAGCAGCTTAGTCCGTACTATGGCCGAGCAGTACTTC
j_call: TRBJ2-5; clone_size: .; v_call: TRBV9; d_call: TRBD2; cdr3_aa: CASSLSTSGSRGETQYF; cdr3_nt: TGTGCCAGCAGCTTAAGTACTAGCGGGAGCCGGGGTGAGACCCAGTACTTC
j_call: TRBJ1-4; clone_size: few; v_call: TRBV25-1; d_call: .; cdr3_aa: CASSERNRAEKLFF; cdr3_nt: TGTGCCAGCAGTGAACGAAACAGGGCTGAAAAACTGTTTTTT
j_call: TRBJ2-3; clone_size: .; v_call: TRBV12-5; d_call: TRBD2; cdr3_aa: CASGLRGADTQYF; cdr3_nt: TGTGCTAGTGGTCTACGGGGGGCAGATACGCAGTATTTT
j_call: TRBJ1-1; clone_size: .; v_call: TRBV4-1; d_call: .; cdr3_aa: CASSQYGNEAFF; cdr3_nt: TGCGCCAGCAGCCAGTACGGGAATGAAGCTTTCTTT
j_call: TRBJ1-2; clone_size: .; v_call: TRBV7-9; d_call: TRBD1; cdr3_aa: CASSGQGGDGYTF; cdr3_nt: TGTGCCAGCAGCGGACAGGGGGGCGATGGCTACACCTTC
j_call: TRBJ2-1; clone_size: .; v_call: TRBV28; d_call: TRBD1; cdr3_aa: CASSLGGTGAYNEQFF; cdr3_nt: TGTGCCAGCAGTTTGGGGGGGACAGGGGCATACAATGAGCAGTTCTTC
j_call: TRBJ2-7; clone_size: .; v_call: TRBV28; d_call: .; cdr3_aa: CASSLIGVRYEQYF; cdr3_nt: TGTGCCAGCAGTTTGATAGGGGTTCGGTACGAGCAGTACTTC
j_call: TRBJ1-2; clone_size: few; v_call: TRBV7-9; d_call: TRBD1; cdr3_aa: CASSPRDRGVTNYGYTF; cdr3_nt: TGTGCCAGCAGCCCACGGGACAGGGGGGTGACTAACTATGGCTACACCTTC
j_call: TRBJ2-1; clone_size: .; v_call: TRBV27; d_call: TRBD2; cdr3_aa: CASSFRLAGGNEQFF; cdr3_nt: TGTGCCAGCAGTTTTAGGCTAGCGGGAGGGAATGAGCAGTTCTTC
j_call: TRBJ1-3; clone_size: .; v_call: TRBV5-8; d_call: .; cdr3_aa: CASSLVRGGNTIYF; cdr3_nt: TGTGCCAGCAGCTTGGTCAGGGGTGGAAACACCATATATTTT
j_call: TRBJ2-3; clone_size: .; v_call: TRBV18; d_call: .; cdr3_aa: CASSRLTSTDTQYF; cdr3_nt: TGTGCCAGCTCACGACTAACTAGCACAGATACGCAGTATTTT
j_call: TRBJ1-4; clone_size: once; v_call: TRBV14; d_call: .; cdr3_aa: CASSQGDRPNEKLFF; cdr3_nt: TGTGCCAGCAGCCAAGGTGACAGACCTAATGAAAAACTGTTTTTT
j_call: TRBJ2-7; clone_size: .; v_call: TRBV19; d_call: TRBD2; cdr3_aa: CASSDGLAGGPSYEQYF; cdr3_nt: TGTGCCAGTAGCGATGGACTAGCGGGAGGCCCCTCCTACGAGCAGTACTTC
j_call: TRBJ2-6; clone_size: .; v_call: TRBV27; d_call: .; cdr3_aa: CASSLYSPGANVLTF; cdr3_nt: TGTGCCAGCAGTCTCTATTCCCCAGGGGCCAACGTCCTGACTTTC